A single sample gave rise to the 2 T cell receptor beta chains below, sequenced in a study of response to subunit inactivated influenza vaccine. Each CDR3 protein is one row after TCRdb ran MiXCR on the RT-PCR reads. Among 650,000 to 700,000 distinct CDR3 sequences listed, approximately 14% were seen once. The sequencing here drew on PBMCs from blood, taken roughly 13 days after vaccination. The receptor set was obtained from a man aged 50 to 60 who received an inactivated influenza vaccine.

The CDR3 here is CASSQQVSGPNNEQFF. Written as DNA, the CDR3 is TGCGCCAGCAGCCAGCAAGTCTCTGGACCTAACAATGAGCAGTTCTTC. V and J are TRBV5-1 and TRBJ2-1; no clear D. The CDR3 loop spans 16 amino acids. Germline V gene lookup returns CDR1 SGHRS and CDR2 YFSETQ. V was shortened by 4 bases and J by 5 bases, with 19 bases between the two germline ends.

Note on this clonotype: Possible read error: a much larger clone is one base away. The chain couples TRBV5-5 to TRBJ2-7, with D hard to call. CDR1 is SGHKS and CDR2 is YYEKEE in the germline V gene (reference sequence). The CDR3 consists of 12 residues. The germline V and J ends were trimmed by 3 bases and 13 bases, with 17 bases remaining between them. Written as DNA, the CDR3 is TGTGCCAGCAGCTGTCTCCGGGCCAGGATTTACTTC. It translates to CASSCLRARIYF.